This T cell receptor (beta chain) was identified during a study of cytomegalovirus exposure and HLA in healthy donors. 60 Vbeta and 13 Jbeta primers were used in PCR. Only in-frame clones appear in the TCRdb table, and some are missing; sequencing was by immunoSEQ multiplex PCR. The sample includes 250,000 to 350,000 clones, 80% to 90% of them seen just once. The CDR3 spans 17 residues. The J segment lost 4 bases and the V segment lost 5 bases, leaving 5 bases of the junction unmatched. Looked up from germline, CDR1 is SNHLY and CDR2 is FYNNEI. The TCR was taken from a man between 40 and 49 years old in good health and CMV-seropositive. The chain recombines TRBV2 with TRBJ2-2, with TRBD2 identical over 15 bases. The sample comprised PBMCs. Here the CDR3 reads CASSRTSGRVGTGELFF. CDR3 bases: TGTGCCAGCAGTCGGACTAGCGGGAGGGTGGGCACCGGGGAGCTGTTTTTT.